The 12 T cell receptor beta chains given below trace back to one sample, sequenced in a study of T cell responses to AZD1222 COVID-19 vaccine. Profiling relied on immunoSEQ multiplex PCR, and the TCRdb table lists in-frame clones only, not all of them. Of about 86,000 clones detected, 85% to 90% appear once; the ten largest clones hold around an eighth. The material was peripheral blood, obtained 28 days after the second AZD1222 dose. These receptors originate from an adult who received the AZD1222 COVID-19 vaccine.

The chain joins TRBV27 to TRBJ1-1; tentative D call: TRBD1 (5 bases). This CDR3 is built from 15 residues. Germline V gene data show CDR1 as MNHEY and CDR2 as SMNVEV (reference sequence). With 3 bases removed from V and 1 base from J, the gap between germline ends came to 12 bases. CDR3 residues: CASSLSGTTNTEAFF. The CDR3 region has the DNA TGTGCCAGCAGTTTGTCCGGGACCACGAACACTGAAGCTTTCTTT.

The chain combines TRBV11-2 with TRBJ1-6; D remains ambiguous. V was cut by 1 base and J by 6 bases, with 7 bases left in between. The V gene's germline CDR1 is SGHAT and CDR2 FQNNGV. The CDR3 runs to 14 residues. In DNA form, the CDR3 reads TGTGCCAGCAGCTTAGGAGTATCTAATTCACCCCTCCACTTT. This translates into CASSLGVSNSPLHF.

The chain uses TRBV30 and TRBJ2-7; 7 bases line up with TRBD1. Trimming cost V 5 bases and J 2 bases; bases outside gene matches: 3. Germline V gives CDR1 GTSNPN, CDR2 SVGIG (reference sequence). The CDR3 spans 12 residues. CDR3 residues: CAWEDRTYEQYF. The CDR3 bases are TGTGCCTGGGAGGACAGGACCTACGAGCAGTACTTC.

The chain employs TRBV27 and TRBJ2-3; 10 bases match TRBD2. Germline loops: CDR1 MNHEY, CDR2 SMNVEV (reference sequence). CDR3 size: 19 residues. With V trimmed by 0 bases and J by 0 bases, 9 bases remained unmatched. CDR3 bases: TGTGCCAGCAGTTTATCAGGTCTAGCGGGAGAAGTTAGCACAGATACGCAGTATTTT. Protein sequence: CASSLSGLAGEVSTDTQYF.

The rearrangement uses TRBV28 and TRBJ1-1; 7 nucleotides match TRBD1. Unmatched junction bases numbered 7, after V lost 1 base and J lost 11 bases. This CDR3 region has 13 residues. Per the germline V gene, CDR1 is MDHEN and CDR2 is SYDVKM. CDR3 loop: CASSLLTGSWAFF. CDR3 in DNA: TGTGCCAGCAGTTTATTGACAGGGTCGTGGGCTTTCTTT.

V gene TRBV12-5 combines with J gene TRBJ2-3, with a possible D match to TRBD2 (7 bases). The ends were cut back, 1 base at V and 5 bases at J, with 13 bases in the middle. Germline V gives CDR1 LGHNT, CDR2 FRNRAP. This CDR3 has 15 amino acids. The CDR3 sequence: CASGLAGGWGDTQYF. CDR3 sequence (DNA): TGTGCTAGTGGTTTGGCGGGGGGCTGGGGAGATACGCAGTATTTT.

The chain employs TRBV7-2 and TRBJ1-4; D gene ambiguous. The germline V gene encodes CDR1 SGHTA and CDR2 FQGNSA. The V and J ends lost 1 base and 9 bases respectively, with 12 bases between them. The CDR3 runs to 14 residues. CDR3 bases: TGTGCCAGCAGCTTAGTGCAGGCAGGACAAAAACTGTTTTTT. This sequence encodes CASSLVQAGQKLFF.

J is TRBJ2-5 and V is TRBV6-2 or TRBV6-3; D remains unclear. The CDR3 spans 12 residues. Trimming cost V 0 bases and J 4 bases, with 3 bases left between them. Germline-derived CDR1 and CDR2 are MNHEY and SVGEGT. For the CDR3, the DNA is TGTGCCAGCAGTTACTCTCCAGAGACCCAGTACTTC. Amino acid sequence: CASSYSPETQYF.

The chain links TRBV6-5 to TRBJ1-4; D is possibly TRBD1 (5 bases). This CDR3 contains 15 residues. Per the germline V gene, CDR1 is MNHEY and CDR2 is SVGAGI. Trimming stripped 2 bases from V and 7 bases from J, with 14 bases between. The CDR3 protein is CASSYTQWGVEKLFF. In nucleotides, the CDR3 is TGTGCCAGCAGTTACACTCAATGGGGGGTTGAAAAACTGTTTTTT.

The chain links TRBV11-3 to TRBJ2-3; D is undetermined. The V end lost 5 bases, the J end lost 0 bases, and 6 bases lay between the germline ends. Germline V lookup: CDR1 SGHNT, CDR2 YENEEA. CDR3 size: 13 residues. The CDR3 coding sequence is TGTGCCAGCAGCCGCCGAAGCACAGATACGCAGTATTTT. Translating gives CASSRRSTDTQYF.

The chain is built from TRBV10-3 and TRBJ2-7; D gene ambiguous. The CDR3 is made up of 16 amino acids. CDR1 ENHRY and CDR2 SYGVKD come from the germline V gene. Between the trimmed V and J ends, which lost 3 bases and 3 bases, there was a span of 18 bases. CDR3 DNA: TGTGCCATCAGTGACCCCCCGGGCAGTACTAACTACGAGCAGTACTTC. It is translated as CAISDPPGSTNYEQYF.

The J gene is TRBJ2-7, the V gene TRBV14; maybe TRBD2 (5 bases). CDR1 SGHDN and CDR2 FVKESK come from the germline V gene. The CDR3 totals 14 residues. V was pared by 1 base and J by 9 bases, with 16 bases between. The chain's CDR3 is CASSQVRTGSPQYF. The CDR3, as DNA: TGTGCCAGCAGCCAAGTAAGGACGGGGTCGCCGCAGTACTTC.